This TCR beta chain was recorded in a study of blood T cell repertoires in COVID-19. TCRdb's table, derived via immunoSEQ multiplex PCR, lists solely in-frame clones and lacks some. Of 200,000 to 250,000 clones in the sample, about 80% were seen once. This clone was observed a handful of times. This CDR3 is 12 amino acids long. V lost 5 bases to trimming and J lost 9 bases, with 13 bases between them. Participants had their cohort set by participant-reported clinical history. This chain joins TRBV12-3 or TRBV12-4 and TRBJ1-2; D possibly corresponds to TRBD1 (6 bases). The source material was PBMCs or T cells enriched from blood (not recorded which). The receptor was isolated from a man between 60 and 75 years old who had recovered from COVID-19. CDR3 coding DNA: TGTGCCAGCAGTCAAAACAGGGAACGCTACACCTTC. Amino acids: CASSQNRERYTF.